These T cell receptor beta chains were read from a single sample in a study of human T cells and chemical hapten exposure. TCRdb re-called the RACE reads through MiXCR, storing one row per CDR3 protein. Among around 100,000 distinct CDR3 sequences listed, more than 9.5% were seen once. This specimen was whole blood, taken in connection with sensitization to the hapten diphenylcyclopropenone (DPC). These receptors were collected from a middle-aged woman with alopecia areata. Some clones in this sample may be carry-over from other donors' samples. Each CDR3 is given with its conserved first and last residue. Each record gives: J gene, D gene, V gene, clone size, CDR3 protein, CDR3 DNA. A D gene is named only where the DNA matches it firmly. Some rows mark clone size as missing; the rest say once, few, many or name a class of expanded clone.

j_gene: TRBJ2-3; d_gene: -; v_gene: TRBV11-1; abundance: many; CDR3aa: CASSLLQGLTDTQYF; CDR3nt: TGTGCCAGCAGCTTATTACAGGGCCTCACAGATACGCAGTATTTT
j_gene: TRBJ1-5; d_gene: -; v_gene: TRBV25-1; abundance: -; CDR3aa: CASSPTQSYNQPQHF; CDR3nt: TGTGCCAGCAGTCCAACTCAGTCGTACAATCAGCCCCAGCATTTT
j_gene: TRBJ2-3; d_gene: TRBD1; v_gene: TRBV2; abundance: -; CDR3aa: CASTRAGGADTQYF; CDR3nt: TGTGCCAGCACCAGGGCAGGGGGCGCAGATACGCAGTATTTT
j_gene: TRBJ2-7; d_gene: -; v_gene: TRBV18; abundance: many; CDR3aa: CASSPPGRSSYEQYF; CDR3nt: TGTGCCAGCTCACCTCCAGGGCGGAGCTCCTACGAGCAGTACTTC
j_gene: TRBJ2-2; d_gene: TRBD2; v_gene: TRBV3-1; abundance: -; CDR3aa: CASSQGGTSGNTGELFF; CDR3nt: TGTGCCAGCAGCCAAGGGGGGACTAGCGGAAACACCGGGGAGCTGTTTTTT
j_gene: TRBJ1-1; d_gene: -; v_gene: TRBV18; abundance: many; CDR3aa: CASSPRGPGSVGAGDTEAFF; CDR3nt: TGTGCCAGCTCACCAAGGGGCCCGGGGTCCGTGGGGGCCGGGGACACTGAAGCTTTCTTT
j_gene: TRBJ2-3; d_gene: -; v_gene: TRBV6-2/TRBV6-3; abundance: many; CDR3aa: CASSYSGDTQYF; CDR3nt: TGTGCCAGCAGTTACTCCGGGGATACGCAGTATTTT
j_gene: TRBJ2-3; d_gene: -; v_gene: TRBV7-2; abundance: -; CDR3aa: CASSLPQGNTQYF; CDR3nt: TGTGCCAGCAGCTTACCCCAGGGCAATACGCAGTATTTT
j_gene: TRBJ2-3; d_gene: -; v_gene: TRBV5-1; abundance: -; CDR3aa: CASSLGRTEAPDTRYF; CDR3nt: TGCGCCAGCAGTTTGGGACGTACGGAGGCCCCAGATACGCGGTATTTT
j_gene: TRBJ2-5; d_gene: -; v_gene: TRBV12-3/TRBV12-4; abundance: few; CDR3aa: CASSHHGETQYF; CDR3nt: TGTGCCAGCAGTCATCACGGGGAGACCCAGTACTTC
j_gene: TRBJ2-5; d_gene: -; v_gene: TRBV18; abundance: many; CDR3aa: CASSPLPQDQETQYF; CDR3nt: TGTGCCAGCTCACCATTACCCCAGGACCAAGAGACCCAGTACTTC
j_gene: TRBJ2-1; d_gene: -; v_gene: TRBV10-3; abundance: -; CDR3aa: CAIEKPGTLYNEQFF; CDR3nt: TGTGCCATAGAAAAACCCGGGACATTGTACAATGAGCAGTTCTTC
j_gene: TRBJ1-5; d_gene: -; v_gene: TRBV6-2/TRBV6-3; abundance: many; CDR3aa: CASSSTPQGFSNQPQHF; CDR3nt: TGTGCCAGCAGTTCCACTCCGCAGGGGTTTTCCAATCAGCCCCAGCATTTT
j_gene: TRBJ2-2; d_gene: -; v_gene: TRBV5-1; abundance: many; CDR3aa: CASSLGQADYTGELFF; CDR3nt: TGCGCCAGCAGCTTGGGGCAAGCGGACTACACCGGGGAGCTGTTTTTT
j_gene: TRBJ1-2; d_gene: -; v_gene: TRBV9; abundance: -; CDR3aa: CASSVDGRAYSSNYGYTF; CDR3nt: TGTGCCAGCAGCGTAGATGGCAGGGCGTATTCTTCTAACTATGGCTACACCTTC
j_gene: TRBJ2-7; d_gene: -; v_gene: TRBV4-3; abundance: few; CDR3aa: CASSQDGISYEQYF; CDR3nt: TGCGCCAGCAGCCAAGATGGGATCTCCTACGAGCAGTACTTC